The 21 T cell receptor beta chains reported below all come from one sample, sequenced in a study of T cell responses to AZD1222 COVID-19 vaccine. The assay was immunoSEQ multiplex PCR, and TCRdb's table has in-frame clones only and misses some. The top ten hold 1% to 1.5% of the sample, which has 150,000 or so clones, about 89% seen once. The input for sequencing was peripheral blood, taken 28 days after the second AZD1222 dose. Receptors originate from an adult who received the AZD1222 COVID-19 vaccine.

The V call is TRBV18, the J call TRBJ1-1; 7 nucleotides agree with TRBD1. V was pared by 2 bases and J by 4 bases, with 7 bases of the junction left unmatched. Germline lookup yields CDR1 KGHSH and CDR2 LQKENI. The CDR3 length is 15 residues. DNA for the CDR3: TGTGCCAGCTCACCAGAGGGGGCGAGGAGCACTGAAGCTTTCTTT. Protein product: CASSPEGARSTEAFF.

This chain joins TRBV29-1 and TRBJ2-2, with D hard to call. The CDR3 totals 13 residues. The V gene lost 6 bases and the J gene lost 1 base, with 9 bases spanning the gap. Per germline, CDR1 SQVTM and CDR2 ANQGSEA. DNA of the CDR3: TGCAGCGTCGATACAGAGAACACCGGGGAGCTGTTTTTT. Translated: CSVDTENTGELFF.

This clone appeared a single time. The chain uses TRBV19 and TRBJ2-5; tentatively, D is TRBD2 (7 bases). The CDR3 contains 16 residues. CDR1 is LNHDA and CDR2 is SQIVND in the germline V gene (reference sequence). V lost 5 bases, J lost 5 bases, and 21 bases lay in between. The CDR3 coding sequence is TGTGCCAGTAGTCTCGTGGTAGGGGGGGCGGTTGAGACCCAGTACTTC. Translating it yields CASSLVVGGAVETQYF.

Worth noting for this clone: At one end, the junction sequence differs from germline, possibly due to a read error. The rearrangement links TRBV7-7 to TRBJ2-5; 7 bases align to TRBD2. This CDR3 is built from 15 residues. In germline, CDR1 is SSHAT, CDR2 FNYEAQ (reference sequence). CDR3 nucleotides: TGTGCTAGCAGCTCACGACTAGCAGGGCAAGAGACCCAGTACTTC. This translates into CASSSRLAGQETQYF.

The CDR3 DNA sequence: TGTGCCACCAGTGACCCTCGCTCGCGGGGCGGCTCCTACAATGAGCAGTTCTTC. Protein sequence: CATSDPRSRGGSYNEQFF. This chain uses TRBV24-1 with TRBJ2-1, with D possibly being TRBD2 (6 bases). V was trimmed by 4 bases and J by 0 bases, leaving 18 bases between them. Germline CDR1 KGHDR, CDR2 SFDVKD. The CDR3 runs to 18 residues.

Here the CDR3 DNA reads TGTGCCAGCAGCCTCCCAGGGTTAGGCTACACCTTC. Translated, it gives CASSLPGLGYTF. The rearrangement links TRBV5-4 to TRBJ1-2; weak D call: TRBD1 (5 bases). V lost 4 bases to trimming and J lost 8 bases, with 12 bases between them. CDR1 is SGHNT, CDR2 YYREEE, per germline (reference sequence). This CDR3 is built from 12 residues.

The chain uses TRBV29-1 and TRBJ1-1, with D unclear. Trimming removed 6 bases from V and 1 base from J, with 9 bases in between. This CDR3 spans 12 amino acids. Germline V lookup: CDR1 SQVTM, CDR2 ANQGSEA. In nucleotides, the CDR3 is TGCAGCGTAAAAGAGGGGAACACTGAAGCTTTCTTT. This encodes CSVKEGNTEAFF.

This chain uses TRBV7-3 with TRBJ2-1; 13 nucleotides align to TRBD2. After removal of 6 bases from V and 5 bases from J, the junction contained 10 bases not matched to a gene. The CDR3 spans 17 residues. Looked up from germline, CDR1 is SGHTA and CDR2 is FQGTGA. The CDR3 DNA reads as TGTGCCAGCAGACCCGTCGGGACTAGCGGGGCCGACAATGAGCAGTTCTTC. Translated: CASRPVGTSGADNEQFF.

The gene calls are TRBV9 and TRBJ2-2, with D possibly being TRBD2 (6 bases). The CDR3 runs to 15 residues. Trimming cost V 9 bases and J 0 bases, with 15 bases left between them. Germline V CDR1 and CDR2: SGDLS, YYNGEE. The CDR3 bases are TGTGCCACCGCGGAGGGGAAGGCGAACACCGGGGAGCTGTTTTTT. Translating gives CATAEGKANTGELFF.

This chain links TRBV27 with TRBJ1-5; TRBD1 might be the D (5 bases). The germline V and J ends were trimmed by 8 bases and 2 bases, with 10 bases remaining between them. The CDR3 spans 13 residues. CDR1 and CDR2 from the germline V gene are MNHEY and SMNVEV (reference sequence). CDR3 protein: CASGRDRNQPQHF. CDR3 coding DNA: TGTGCCAGCGGTCGGGACCGCAATCAGCCCCAGCATTTT.

The V and J genes are TRBV19 and TRBJ1-2, with D maybe TRBD1 (6 bases). CDR1 and CDR2 from the germline V gene are LNHDA and SQIVND (reference sequence). Trimming stripped 10 bases from V and 7 bases from J, with 19 bases between. The CDR3 length is 13 residues. This chain's CDR3 is CATRSWGASGYTF. In DNA, the CDR3 is TGTGCCACCCGGTCTTGGGGGGCGTCTGGCTACACCTTC.

The chain joins TRBV2 to TRBJ2-1; 7 nucleotides match TRBD2. The CDR3 is made up of 16 amino acids. In germline, CDR1 is SNHLY, CDR2 FYNNEI. Trimming removed 5 bases from V and 5 bases from J; junction bases left unmatched: 12. The chain's CDR3 is CASSLGGNLIDNEQFF. CDR3 nucleotides: TGTGCCAGCAGTTTGGGGGGGAATCTAATAGACAATGAGCAGTTCTTC. Full variable domain (remainder filled in from reference TRBV2 and TRBJ2-1): EPEVTQTPSHQVTQMGQEVILRCVPISNHLYFYWYRQILGQKVEFLVSFYNNEISEKSEIFDDQFSVERPDGSNFTLKIRSTKLEDSAMYFCASSLGGNLIDNEQFFGPGTRLTVL.

The chain uses TRBV18 and TRBJ1-6, with 7 nucleotides matching TRBD1. Germline CDR1 KGHSH, CDR2 LQKENI. The V gene end was trimmed by 5 bases and the J gene end by 5 bases; junction bases not matched to a gene: 3. The CDR3 contains 14 residues. The CDR3, as DNA: TGTGCCAGCTCAGCCGGGACAGATAATTCACCCCTCCACTTT. It specifies CASSAGTDNSPLHF.

The chain is built from TRBV7-2 and TRBJ1-4; D is unclear. This CDR3 has 12 amino acids. Germline CDR1 is SGHTA and CDR2 is FQGNSA. V shed 5 bases and J shed 8 bases, with 9 bases lying between them. DNA of the CDR3: TGTGCCAGCAGCCCGCAAGGGGAAAAACTGTTTTTT. Its translation: CASSPQGEKLFF.

The chain uses TRBV7-8 and TRBJ1-5; D remains ambiguous. CDR1 is SGHVS and CDR2 is FQNEAQ in the germline V gene. The V and J ends lost 2 bases and 2 bases respectively, with 13 bases between them. There are 16 residues in the CDR3. This CDR3 reads CASSLRGRGGNQPQHF. As DNA, the CDR3 is TGTGCCAGCAGCTTACGAGGGCGCGGTGGCAATCAGCCCCAGCATTTT.

The genes are TRBV28 and TRBJ2-1, with D possibly called TRBD1 or TRBD2 (5 bases each). The V and J ends lost 5 bases and 0 bases respectively, with 11 bases between them. Germline loops: CDR1 MDHEN, CDR2 SYDVKM. This CDR3 spans 15 amino acids. CDR3 protein: CASSPGTHSYNEQFF. The DNA for the CDR3 is TGTGCCAGCAGTCCCGGGACGCACTCCTACAATGAGCAGTTCTTC. Looking up the rest from reference TRBV28 and TRBJ2-1 gives the full variable domain: DVKVTQSSRYLVKRTGEKVFLECVQDMDHENMFWYRQDPGLGLRLIYFSYDVKMKEKGDIPEGYSVSREKKERFSLILESASTNQTSMYLCASSPGTHSYNEQFFGPGTRLTVL.

V is TRBV7-9 and J is TRBJ2-1; TRBD2 might be the D (5 bases). The CDR3 runs to 16 residues. The germline V gene has CDR1 SEHNR and CDR2 FQNEAQ (reference sequence). Trimming shortened V by 5 bases and J by 6 bases, and 20 bases separated the two germline ends. The CDR3 sequence: CASSPHQRESVNEQFF. The CDR3 nucleotides read TGTGCCAGCAGCCCCCATCAAAGGGAGAGTGTCAATGAGCAGTTCTTC.

The chain couples TRBV11-2 to TRBJ1-2; 7 bases agree with TRBD1. Germline assignment: CDR1 SGHAT and CDR2 FQNNGV. The V segment lost 6 bases and the J segment 0 bases; nucleotides outside the gene matches: 10. This CDR3 is built from 16 residues. CDR3 sequence: CASSYTRDSTNYGYTF. The CDR3 region has the DNA TGTGCCAGCAGTTATACCCGGGACAGTACTAACTATGGCTACACCTTC.

The rearrangement uses TRBV5-1 and TRBJ1-4; D is uncertain. The germline V and J ends were trimmed by 0 bases and 0 bases, with 6 bases remaining between them. CDR3 length: 15 residues. Germline V gives CDR1 SGHRS, CDR2 YFSETQ. The CDR3 spells CASSLAPTTNEKLFF. The CDR3 nucleotides are TGCGCCAGCAGCTTGGCCCCGACAACTAATGAAAAACTGTTTTTT.

DNA for the CDR3: TGTGCCAGCAGCTTAGGGCGGACAGGGGGCTTCCACTATGGCTACACCTTC. It is translated as CASSLGRTGGFHYGYTF. This chain uses TRBV7-8 with TRBJ1-2; TRBD1 matches 11 bases. Germline loops: CDR1 SGHVS, CDR2 FQNEAQ. J was trimmed by 3 bases and V by 1 base; bases with no gene match: 7. This CDR3 spans 17 amino acids.

The chain employs TRBV4-2 and TRBJ2-3, with TRBD2 identical over 9 bases. J lost 3 bases, V lost 4 bases, and 8 bases had no gene match. Germline CDR1 is LGHNA and CDR2 is YNFKEQ. The CDR3 loop spans 16 amino acids. The CDR3 reads CASSPEAGGGTDTQYF. As DNA, the CDR3 is TGTGCCAGCAGCCCGGAAGCGGGAGGTGGTACAGATACGCAGTATTTT.